Below are 6 T cell receptor beta chains sequenced from a single sample in a study of T cells in Graves' hyperthyroidism and ophthalmopathy (dated by TCRdb to the late 2010s). Library method: multiplex PCR. Reads for this sample came from an Illumina HiSeq 2000. Amplification of TCR beta CDR3 regions was carried out from RNA transcripts. The first round of RT-PCR for the TCR CDR3 was performed with the HTBI primer set and the Qiagen OneStep RT-PCR kit. TCRdb itself trimmed the public reads at Q25 with fastp, ran MiXCR and retained productive beta chains. Rows with one shared CDR3 protein collapse into an entry with the most common genes and DNA. The sample has 600,000 to 700,000 distinct CDR3 sequences on record, about 45% of them singletons. In total, the top ten clones hold less than 9.5% of the sample. The sample comprised peripheral blood or thyroid tissue (not recorded which). The source is an adult man with Graves' disease, either hyperthyroidism or ophthalmopathy (not recorded which).

V is TRBV7-6 and J is TRBJ1-1, with D possibly matching TRBD1 (5 bases). The V end was cut by 5 bases, the J end by 4 bases, with 20 bases between. The CDR3 is 16 residues long. Germline CDR1 SGHVS, CDR2 FNYEAQ. The CDR3 spells CASSADSLFSGTEAFF. The CDR3 DNA reads as TGTGCCAGCAGCGCAGACAGTCTTTTCTCGGGCACTGAAGCTTTCTTT.

In its sample, this clonotype was seen a few times. The V call is TRBV9, the J call TRBJ2-7; TRBD2 aligns across 10 bases. V dropped 4 bases and J dropped 0; count of bases not matched to a gene: 7. The CDR3 spans 16 residues. CDR1 and CDR2 (germline): SGDLS, YYNGEE. DNA of the CDR3: TGTGCCAGCAGCTCCGGACTAGCGGAAACCTCCTACGAGCAGTACTTC. This sequence encodes CASSSGLAETSYEQYF.

The chain carries TRBV15 and TRBJ1-3; D might be TRBD1 (5 bases). Between the trimmed V and J ends, which lost 6 bases and 4 bases, there was a span of 7 bases. CDR3 length equals 12 residues. CDR1 and CDR2 from the germline V gene are LNHNV and YYDKDF (reference sequence). The CDR3 is CATRGTGNTIYF. The CDR3 coding sequence is TGTGCCACCAGAGGGACGGGAAACACCATATATTTT.

The chain couples TRBV20-1 to TRBJ2-1; tentatively, D is TRBD1 (6 bases). Germline CDR1 and CDR2: DFQATT and SNEGSKA (reference sequence). With 5 bases removed from V and 3 bases from J, the gap between germline ends came to 14 bases. The CDR3 is made up of 14 amino acids. CDR3 residues: CSAAGVRGYNEQFF. CDR3 nucleotides: TGCAGTGCTGCAGGGGTACGAGGCTACAATGAGCAGTTCTTC.

This clonotype was picked up many times. The chain has TRBV7-9 and TRBJ2-5, with 11 bases aligning to TRBD2. In germline, CDR1 is SEHNR, CDR2 FQNEAQ (reference sequence). The ends lost 3 bases at V and 5 bases at J; junction bases unmatched: 8. The CDR3 consists of 16 residues. CDR3 bases: TGTGCCAGCAGCTTGCCGGGGCTAGCGGGGGGTGAGACCCAGTACTTC. Its protein product is CASSLPGLAGGETQYF.

The chain joins TRBV5-1 to TRBJ1-4; D is unclear. This CDR3 is 14 amino acids long. Per germline, CDR1 SGHRS and CDR2 YFSETQ. Deletions cut 0 bases from V and 7 bases from J, with 10 bases between. The CDR3 sequence: CASSLASVREKLFF. The DNA for the CDR3 is TGCGCCAGCAGCTTGGCGTCGGTACGTGAAAAACTGTTTTTT.